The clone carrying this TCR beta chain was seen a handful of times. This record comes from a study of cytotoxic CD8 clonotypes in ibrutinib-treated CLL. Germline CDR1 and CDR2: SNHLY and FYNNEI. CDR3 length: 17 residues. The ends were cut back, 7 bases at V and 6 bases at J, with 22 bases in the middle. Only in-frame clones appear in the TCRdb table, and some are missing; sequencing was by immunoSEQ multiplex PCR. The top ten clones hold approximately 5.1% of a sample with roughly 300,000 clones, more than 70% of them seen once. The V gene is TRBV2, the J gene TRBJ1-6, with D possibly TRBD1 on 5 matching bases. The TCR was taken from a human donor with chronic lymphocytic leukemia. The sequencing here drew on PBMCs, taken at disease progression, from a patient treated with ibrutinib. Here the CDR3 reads CASNFFSGDVGNSPLHF. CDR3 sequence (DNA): TGTGCCAGCAACTTCTTTTCGGGGGACGTCGGTAATTCACCCCTCCACTTT.